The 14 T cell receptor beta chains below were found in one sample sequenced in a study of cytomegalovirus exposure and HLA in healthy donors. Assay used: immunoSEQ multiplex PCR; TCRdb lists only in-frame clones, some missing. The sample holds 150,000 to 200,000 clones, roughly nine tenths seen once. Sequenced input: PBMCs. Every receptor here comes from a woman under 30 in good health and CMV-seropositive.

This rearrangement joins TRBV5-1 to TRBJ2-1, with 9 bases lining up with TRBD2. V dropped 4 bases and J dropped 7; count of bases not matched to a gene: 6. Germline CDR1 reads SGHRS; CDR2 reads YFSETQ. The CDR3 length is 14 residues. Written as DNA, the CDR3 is TGCGCCAGCAGCGAGCGGGAGGCCGGGAATGAGCAGTTCTTC. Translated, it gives CASSEREAGNEQFF.

CDR3 in amino acids: CASSWGQGINYGYTF. CDR3 nucleotides: TGTGCCAGCAGCTGGGGACAGGGGATTAACTATGGCTACACCTTC. V gene TRBV5-4 combines with J gene TRBJ1-2, with TRBD1 identical over 10 bases. After removal of 3 bases from V and 1 base from J, the junction contained 3 bases not matched to a gene. Per the germline V gene, CDR1 is SGHNT and CDR2 is YYREEE (reference sequence). There are 15 residues in the CDR3.

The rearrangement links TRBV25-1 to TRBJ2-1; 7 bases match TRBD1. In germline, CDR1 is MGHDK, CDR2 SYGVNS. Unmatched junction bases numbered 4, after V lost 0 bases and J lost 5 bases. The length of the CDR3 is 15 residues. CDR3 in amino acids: CASSEYRGTDNEQFF. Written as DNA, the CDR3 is TGTGCCAGCAGTGAATATAGGGGGACAGACAATGAGCAGTTCTTC.

The CDR3 here is CASSSLGTEPSYEQYF. Written as DNA, the CDR3 is TGTGCCAGCAGCTCCCTCGGGACAGAACCCTCCTACGAGCAGTACTTC. This sequence joins TRBV5-6 and TRBJ2-7; 7 bases match TRBD1. Germline-derived CDR1 and CDR2 are SGHDT and YYEEEE. The CDR3 length is 16 residues. After removal of 3 bases from V and 0 bases from J, the junction contained 9 bases not matched to a gene.

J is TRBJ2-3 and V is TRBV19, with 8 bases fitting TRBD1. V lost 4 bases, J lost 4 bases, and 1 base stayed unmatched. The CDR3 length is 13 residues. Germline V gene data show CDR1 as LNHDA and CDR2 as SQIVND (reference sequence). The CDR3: CASSTTGADTQYF. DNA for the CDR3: TGTGCCAGTAGTACGACAGGGGCAGATACGCAGTATTTT. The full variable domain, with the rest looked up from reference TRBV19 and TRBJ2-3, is DGGITQSPKYLFRKEGQNVTLSCEQNLNHDAMYWYRQDPGQGLRLIYYSQIVNDFQKGDIAEGYSVSREKKESFPLTVTSAQKNPTAFYLCASSTTGADTQYFGPGTRLTVL.

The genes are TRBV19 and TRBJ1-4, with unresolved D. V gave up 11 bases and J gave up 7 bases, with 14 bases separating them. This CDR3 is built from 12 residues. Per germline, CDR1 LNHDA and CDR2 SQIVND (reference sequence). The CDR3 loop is CAPGPKIEKLFF. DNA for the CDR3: TGTGCCCCTGGGCCGAAGATTGAAAAACTGTTTTTT.

CDR3 region: CASSGTANYGYTF. Written as DNA, the CDR3 is TGTGCCAGCAGCGGGACAGCTAACTATGGCTACACCTTC. The genes are TRBV9 and TRBJ1-2; the D gene is possibly TRBD1 (6 bases). The germline gives CDR1 SGDLS, CDR2 YYNGEE. V lost 3 bases and J 0 bases, leaving 6 bases between the germline ends. The CDR3 spans 13 residues.

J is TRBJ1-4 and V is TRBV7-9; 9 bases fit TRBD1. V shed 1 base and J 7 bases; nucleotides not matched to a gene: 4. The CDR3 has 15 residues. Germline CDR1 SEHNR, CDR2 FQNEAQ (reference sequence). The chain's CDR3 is CASSLGTGGGEKLFF. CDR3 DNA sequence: TGTGCCAGCAGCTTAGGTACAGGGGGCGGTGAAAAACTGTTTTTT.

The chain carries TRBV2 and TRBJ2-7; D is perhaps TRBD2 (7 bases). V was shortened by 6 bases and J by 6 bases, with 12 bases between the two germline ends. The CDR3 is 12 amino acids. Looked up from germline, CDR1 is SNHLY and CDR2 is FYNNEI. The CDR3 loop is CASRDAGAEQYF. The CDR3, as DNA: TGTGCCAGCAGAGATGCGGGGGCCGAGCAGTACTTC.

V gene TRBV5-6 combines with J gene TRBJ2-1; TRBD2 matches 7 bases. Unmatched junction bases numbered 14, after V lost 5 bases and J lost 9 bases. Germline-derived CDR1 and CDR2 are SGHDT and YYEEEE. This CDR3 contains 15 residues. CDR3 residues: CASRPTGTNAAEQFF. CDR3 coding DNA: TGTGCCAGCAGACCTACCGGGACTAATGCGGCTGAGCAGTTCTTC. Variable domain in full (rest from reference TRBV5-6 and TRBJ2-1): DAGVTQSPTHLIKTRGQQVTLRCSPKSGHDTVSWYQQALGQGPQFIFQYYEEEERQRGNFPDRFSGHQFPNYSSELNVNALLLGDSALYLCASRPTGTNAAEQFFGPGTRLTVL.

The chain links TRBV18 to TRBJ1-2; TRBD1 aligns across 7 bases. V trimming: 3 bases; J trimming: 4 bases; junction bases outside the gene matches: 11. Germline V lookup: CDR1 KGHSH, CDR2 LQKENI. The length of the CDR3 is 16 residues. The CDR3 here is CASSPIGTAKVYGYTF. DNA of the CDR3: TGTGCCAGCTCACCTATTGGGACAGCGAAGGTCTATGGCTACACCTTC.

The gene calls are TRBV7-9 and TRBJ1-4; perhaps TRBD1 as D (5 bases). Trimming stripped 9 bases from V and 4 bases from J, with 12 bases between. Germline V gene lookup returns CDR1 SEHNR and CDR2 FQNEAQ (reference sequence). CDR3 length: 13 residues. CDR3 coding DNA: TGTGCCAGTGGGGCAGGGAATAATGAAAAACTGTTTTTT. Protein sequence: CASGAGNNEKLFF.

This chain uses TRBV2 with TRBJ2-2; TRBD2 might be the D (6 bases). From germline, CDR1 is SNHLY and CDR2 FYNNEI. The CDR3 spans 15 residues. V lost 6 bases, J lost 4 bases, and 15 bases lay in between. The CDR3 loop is CASRFETGSTGELFF. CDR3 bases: TGTGCCAGCAGATTTGAGACCGGGAGCACCGGGGAGCTGTTTTTT.

The CDR3 region has the DNA TGTGCCAGTAGTACGTTCTACAGGGGAACGAACACCGGGGAGCTGTTTTTT. Translated, it gives CASSTFYRGTNTGELFF. The V and J genes are TRBV19 and TRBJ2-2; the match to TRBD1 covers 7 bases. Trimming removed 4 bases from V and 0 bases from J; junction bases left unmatched: 8. This CDR3 contains 17 residues. Germline V gene data show CDR1 as LNHDA and CDR2 as SQIVND (reference sequence).